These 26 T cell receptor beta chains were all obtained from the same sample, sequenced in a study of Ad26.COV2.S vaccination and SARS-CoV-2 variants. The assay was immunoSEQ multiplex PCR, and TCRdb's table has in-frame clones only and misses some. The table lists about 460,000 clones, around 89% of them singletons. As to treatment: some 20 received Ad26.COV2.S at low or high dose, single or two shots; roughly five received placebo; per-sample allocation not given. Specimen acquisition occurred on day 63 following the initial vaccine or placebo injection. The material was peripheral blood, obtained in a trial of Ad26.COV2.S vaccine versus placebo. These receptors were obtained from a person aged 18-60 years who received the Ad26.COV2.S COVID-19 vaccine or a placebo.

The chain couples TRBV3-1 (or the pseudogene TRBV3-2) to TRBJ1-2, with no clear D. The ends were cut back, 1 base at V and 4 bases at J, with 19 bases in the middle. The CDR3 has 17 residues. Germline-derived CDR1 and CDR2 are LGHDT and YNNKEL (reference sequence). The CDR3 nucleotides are TGTGCCAGCAGCCAAGGATTATCCCCCTGGGGTATCTATGGCTACACCTTC. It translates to CASSQGLSPWGIYGYTF.

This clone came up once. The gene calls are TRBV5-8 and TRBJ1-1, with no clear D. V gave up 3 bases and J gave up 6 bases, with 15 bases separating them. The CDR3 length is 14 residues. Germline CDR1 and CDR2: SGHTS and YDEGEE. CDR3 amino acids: CASSSYTQGPEAFF. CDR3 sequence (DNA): TGTGCCAGCAGCTCGTACACTCAAGGCCCTGAAGCTTTCTTT.

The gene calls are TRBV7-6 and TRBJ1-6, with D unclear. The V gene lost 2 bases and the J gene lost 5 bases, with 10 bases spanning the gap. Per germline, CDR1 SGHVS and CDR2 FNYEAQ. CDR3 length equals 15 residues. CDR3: CASSLRPQNNSPLHF. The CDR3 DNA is TGTGCCAGCAGCTTACGTCCCCAGAATAATTCACCCCTCCACTTT.

The CDR3 DNA follows: TGTGCCAGCAGCTTGGGACAGGGTGTCCCCAATCAGCCCCAGCATTTT. As protein: CASSLGQGVPNQPQHF. The chain couples TRBV7-9 to TRBJ1-5; 9 bases agree with TRBD1. There are 16 residues in the CDR3. Trimming cost V 3 bases and J 3 bases; bases outside gene matches: 6. Germline V gives CDR1 SEHNR, CDR2 FQNEAQ (reference sequence). The whole variable domain, remainder taken from reference TRBV7-9 and TRBJ1-5, is DTGVSQNPRHKITKRGQNVTFRCDPISEHNRLYWYRQTLGQGPEFLTYFQNEAQLEKSRLLSDRFSAERPKGSFSTLEIQRTEQGDSAMYLCASSLGQGVPNQPQHFGDGTRLSIL.

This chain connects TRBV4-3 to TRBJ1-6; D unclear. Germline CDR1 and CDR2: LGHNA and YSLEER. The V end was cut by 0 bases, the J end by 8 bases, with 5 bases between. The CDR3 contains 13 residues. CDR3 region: CASSQDLHSPLHF. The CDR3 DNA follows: TGCGCCAGCAGCCAAGATCTACATTCACCCCTCCACTTT.

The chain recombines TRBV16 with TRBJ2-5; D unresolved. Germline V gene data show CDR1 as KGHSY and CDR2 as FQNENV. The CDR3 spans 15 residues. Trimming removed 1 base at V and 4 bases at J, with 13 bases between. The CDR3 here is CASSQYTPPRETQYF. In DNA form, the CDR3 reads TGTGCCAGCAGCCAATACACCCCCCCTCGAGAGACCCAGTACTTC.

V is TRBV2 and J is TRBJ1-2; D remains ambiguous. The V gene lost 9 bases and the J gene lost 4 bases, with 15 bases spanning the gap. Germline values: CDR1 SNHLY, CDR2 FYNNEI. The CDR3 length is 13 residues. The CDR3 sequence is CARPYILRYGYTF. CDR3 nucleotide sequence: TGTGCCAGGCCTTATATCCTACGCTATGGCTACACCTTC.

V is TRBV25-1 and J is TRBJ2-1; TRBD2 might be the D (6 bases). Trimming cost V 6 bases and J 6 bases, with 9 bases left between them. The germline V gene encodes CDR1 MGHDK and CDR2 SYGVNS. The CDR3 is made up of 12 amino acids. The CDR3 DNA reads TGTGCCAGCAGCCTACTAGCCAATGAGCAGTTCTTC. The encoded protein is CASSLLANEQFF.

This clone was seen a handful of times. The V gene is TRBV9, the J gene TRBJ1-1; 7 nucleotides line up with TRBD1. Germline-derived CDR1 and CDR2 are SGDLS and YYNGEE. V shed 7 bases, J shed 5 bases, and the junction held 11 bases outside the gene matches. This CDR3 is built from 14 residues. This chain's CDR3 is CASAIGGDGTEAFF. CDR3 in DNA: TGTGCCAGCGCTATAGGGGGCGATGGAACTGAAGCTTTCTTT.

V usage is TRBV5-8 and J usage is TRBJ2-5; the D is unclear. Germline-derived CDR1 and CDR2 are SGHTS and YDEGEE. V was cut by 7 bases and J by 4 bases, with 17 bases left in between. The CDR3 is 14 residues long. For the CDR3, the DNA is TGTGCCAGCGAACTAACCCTTGTGCGAGAGACCCAGTACTTC. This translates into CASELTLVRETQYF.

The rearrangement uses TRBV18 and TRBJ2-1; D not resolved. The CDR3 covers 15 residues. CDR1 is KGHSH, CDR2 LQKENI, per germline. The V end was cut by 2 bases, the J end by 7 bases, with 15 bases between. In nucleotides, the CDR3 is TGTGCCAGCTCACCAGTAACCCAAAGTAGGAATGAGCAGTTCTTC. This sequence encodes CASSPVTQSRNEQFF.

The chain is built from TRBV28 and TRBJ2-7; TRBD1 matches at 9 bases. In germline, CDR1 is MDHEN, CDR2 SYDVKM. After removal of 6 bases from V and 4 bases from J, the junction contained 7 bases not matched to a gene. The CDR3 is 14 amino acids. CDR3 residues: CASRDTGGAYEQYF. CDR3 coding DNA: TGTGCCAGCAGGGACACAGGGGGCGCATACGAGCAGTACTTC.

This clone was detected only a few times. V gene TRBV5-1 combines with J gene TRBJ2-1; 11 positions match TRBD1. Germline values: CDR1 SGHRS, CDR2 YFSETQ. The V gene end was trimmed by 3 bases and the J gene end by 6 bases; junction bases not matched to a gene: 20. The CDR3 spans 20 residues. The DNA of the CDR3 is TGCGCCAGCAGCTCTCTCTGGACAGGGGGCGCTGGCGGGAGCGGCAATGAGCAGTTCTTC. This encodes CASSSLWTGGAGGSGNEQFF.

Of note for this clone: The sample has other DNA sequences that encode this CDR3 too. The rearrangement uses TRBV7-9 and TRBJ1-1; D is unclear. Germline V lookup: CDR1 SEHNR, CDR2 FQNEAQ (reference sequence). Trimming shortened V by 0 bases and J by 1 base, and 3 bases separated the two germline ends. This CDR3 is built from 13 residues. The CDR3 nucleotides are TGTGCCAGCAGCTTAGCCACGAACACTGAAGCTTTCTTT. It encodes CASSLATNTEAFF.

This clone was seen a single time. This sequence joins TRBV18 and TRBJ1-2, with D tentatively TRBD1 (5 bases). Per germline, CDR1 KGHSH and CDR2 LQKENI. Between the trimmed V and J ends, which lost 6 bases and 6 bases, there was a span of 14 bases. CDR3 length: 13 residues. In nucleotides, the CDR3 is TGTGCCAGCTCCCTCTCGAGGGGCGATGGCTACACCTTC. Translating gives CASSLSRGDGYTF.

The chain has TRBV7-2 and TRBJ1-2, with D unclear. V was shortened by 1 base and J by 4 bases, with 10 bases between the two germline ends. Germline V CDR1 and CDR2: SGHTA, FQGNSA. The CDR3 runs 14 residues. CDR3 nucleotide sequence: TGTGCCAGCAGCTTAGGTTCCGGAGTCTATGGCTACACCTTC. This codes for CASSLGSGVYGYTF.

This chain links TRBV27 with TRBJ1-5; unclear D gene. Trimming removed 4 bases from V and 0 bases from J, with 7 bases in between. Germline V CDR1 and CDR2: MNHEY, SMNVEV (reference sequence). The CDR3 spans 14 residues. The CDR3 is CASSSHDSNQPQHF. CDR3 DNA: TGTGCCAGCAGTTCGCACGATAGCAATCAGCCCCAGCATTTT.

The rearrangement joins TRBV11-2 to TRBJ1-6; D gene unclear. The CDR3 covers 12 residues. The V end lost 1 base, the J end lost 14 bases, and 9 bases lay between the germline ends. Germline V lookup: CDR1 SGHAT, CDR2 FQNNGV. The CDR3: CASSLGAGTLHF. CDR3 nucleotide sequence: TGTGCCAGCAGCTTAGGCGCGGGGACCCTCCACTTT.

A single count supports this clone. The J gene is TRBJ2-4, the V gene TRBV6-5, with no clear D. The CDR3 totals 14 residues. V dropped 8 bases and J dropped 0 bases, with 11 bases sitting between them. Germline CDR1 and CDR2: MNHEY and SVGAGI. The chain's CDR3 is CASWSFIAKNIQYF. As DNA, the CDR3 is TGTGCCAGCTGGAGCTTCATAGCCAAAAACATTCAGTACTTC.

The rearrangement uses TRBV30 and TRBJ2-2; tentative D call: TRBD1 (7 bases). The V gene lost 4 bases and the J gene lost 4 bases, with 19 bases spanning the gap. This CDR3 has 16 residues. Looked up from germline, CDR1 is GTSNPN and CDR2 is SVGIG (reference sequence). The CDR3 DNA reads TGTGCCTGGAAGTTCGGGGGACAGTCCCCCACCGGGGAGCTGTTTTTT. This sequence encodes CAWKFGGQSPTGELFF.

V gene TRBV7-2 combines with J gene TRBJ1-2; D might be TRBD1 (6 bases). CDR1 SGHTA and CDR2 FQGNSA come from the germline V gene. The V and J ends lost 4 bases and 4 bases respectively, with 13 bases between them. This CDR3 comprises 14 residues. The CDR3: CASSSRQDFYGYTF. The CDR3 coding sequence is TGTGCCAGCAGCTCTAGACAGGACTTCTATGGCTACACCTTC.

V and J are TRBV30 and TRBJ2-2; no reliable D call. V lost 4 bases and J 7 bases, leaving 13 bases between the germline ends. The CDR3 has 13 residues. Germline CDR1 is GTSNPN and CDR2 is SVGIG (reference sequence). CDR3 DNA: TGTGCCTGGACCCAGTGGGATGTCGGGGAGCTGTTTTTT. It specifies CAWTQWDVGELFF.

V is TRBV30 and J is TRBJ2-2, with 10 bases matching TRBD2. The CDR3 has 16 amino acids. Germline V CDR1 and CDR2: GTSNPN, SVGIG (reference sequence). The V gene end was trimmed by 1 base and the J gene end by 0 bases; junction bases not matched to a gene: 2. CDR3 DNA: TGTGCCTGGAGTGGACTAGCGGGCCCGAACACCGGGGAGCTGTTTTTT. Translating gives CAWSGLAGPNTGELFF.

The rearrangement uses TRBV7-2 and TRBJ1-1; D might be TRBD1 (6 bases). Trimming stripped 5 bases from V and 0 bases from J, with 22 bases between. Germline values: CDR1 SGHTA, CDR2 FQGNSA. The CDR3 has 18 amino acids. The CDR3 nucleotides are TGTGCCAGCAGCCCAGGATTCGTCGGGGGCCCCATGAACACTGAAGCTTTCTTT. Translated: CASSPGFVGGPMNTEAFF.

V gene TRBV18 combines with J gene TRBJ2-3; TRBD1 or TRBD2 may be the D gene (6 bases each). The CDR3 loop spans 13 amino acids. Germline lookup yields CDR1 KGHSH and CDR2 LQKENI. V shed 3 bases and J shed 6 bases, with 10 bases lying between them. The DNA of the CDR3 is TGTGCCAGCTCACCTTTGGGGGGCGATACGCAGTATTTT. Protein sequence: CASSPLGGDTQYF.

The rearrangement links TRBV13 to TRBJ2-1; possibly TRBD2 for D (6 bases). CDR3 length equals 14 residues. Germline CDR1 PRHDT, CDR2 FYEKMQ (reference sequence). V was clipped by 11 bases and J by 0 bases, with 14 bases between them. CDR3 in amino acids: CAGGRKSSYNEQFF. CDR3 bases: TGTGCCGGAGGGCGGAAGAGCTCCTACAATGAGCAGTTCTTC.